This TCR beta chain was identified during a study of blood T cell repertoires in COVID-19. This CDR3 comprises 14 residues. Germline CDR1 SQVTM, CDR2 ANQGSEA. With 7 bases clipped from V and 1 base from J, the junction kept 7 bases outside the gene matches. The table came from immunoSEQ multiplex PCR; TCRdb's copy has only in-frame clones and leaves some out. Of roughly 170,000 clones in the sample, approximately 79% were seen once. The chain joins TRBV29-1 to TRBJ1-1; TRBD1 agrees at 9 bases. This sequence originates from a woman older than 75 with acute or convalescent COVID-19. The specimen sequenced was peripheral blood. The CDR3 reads CSGGTGSRNTEAFF. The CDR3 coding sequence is TGCAGCGGGGGGACAGGGTCTAGGAACACTGAAGCTTTCTTT. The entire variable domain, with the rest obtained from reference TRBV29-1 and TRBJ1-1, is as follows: SAVISQKPSRDICQRGTSLTIQCQVDSQVTMMFWYRQQPGQSLTLIATANQGSEATYESGFVIDKFPISRPNLTFSTLTVSNMSPEDSSIYLCSGGTGSRNTEAFFGQGTRLTVV.